This TCR beta chain was retrieved from a study of long-term antiretroviral therapy in people with HIV. General observations from the study: Clonal expansions arising prior to ART prevailed in the repertoire at every time point.

immunoSEQ v3.0 was run at survey level. Using immunoSEQ multiplex PCR, the repertoire was profiled, and TCRdb retains in-frame clones only, with some absent. The data show 25,000 to 30,000 clones, with around 92% seen just once and around 2.7% held by the top ten. For this clone: Its antigen is undetermined.

The ends were cut back, 4 bases at V and 4 bases at J, with 10 bases in the middle. The CDR3 has 14 residues. Looked up from germline, CDR1 is MDHEN and CDR2 is SYDVKM. The specimen comprised unsorted PBMCs, sampled around 7.4 years after starting antiretroviral therapy. The sequence came from a man aged 50 to 60 with HIV. The J gene is TRBJ2-2, the V gene TRBV28; D is perhaps TRBD1 (6 bases). For the CDR3, the DNA is TGTGCCAGCAGTTCAGGGGTCGGCACCGGGGAGCTGTTTTTT. It is translated as CASSSGVGTGELFF.